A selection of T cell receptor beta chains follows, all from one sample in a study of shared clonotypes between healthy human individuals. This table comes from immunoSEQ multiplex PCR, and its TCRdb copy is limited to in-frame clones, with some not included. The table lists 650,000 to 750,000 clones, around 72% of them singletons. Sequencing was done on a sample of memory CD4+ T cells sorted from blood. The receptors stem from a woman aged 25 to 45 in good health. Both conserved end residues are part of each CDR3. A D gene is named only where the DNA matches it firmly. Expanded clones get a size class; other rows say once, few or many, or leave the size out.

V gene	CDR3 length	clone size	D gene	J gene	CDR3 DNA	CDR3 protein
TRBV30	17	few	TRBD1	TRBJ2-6	TGTGCCTGGACCAGACAGGGGCTGGAGTCTGGGGCCAACGTCCTGACTTTC	CAWTRQGLESGANVLTF
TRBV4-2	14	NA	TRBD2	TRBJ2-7	TGTGCCAGCAGCCACAGCGGGAGTAGCTACGAGCAGTACTTC	CASSHSGSSYEQYF
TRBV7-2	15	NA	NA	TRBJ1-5	TGTGCCAGCAGCTTCGCGCCGGGGGCGAGGCAGCCCCAGCATTTT	CASSFAPGARQPQHF
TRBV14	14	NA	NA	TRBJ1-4	TGTGCCAGCAGCCAAGTCGTGGGTAATGAAAAACTGTTTTTT	CASSQVVGNEKLFF
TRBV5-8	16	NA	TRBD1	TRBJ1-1	TGTGCCAGCAGCTTGGAGGGGGACAGACTGAACACTGAAGCTTTCTTT	CASSLEGDRLNTEAFF
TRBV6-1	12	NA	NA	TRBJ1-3	TGTGCCAGCAGTGAAAGCTCCAACACCATATATTTT	CASSESSNTIYF
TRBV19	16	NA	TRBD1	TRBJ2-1	TGTGCCAGTACCCCGTTTGCGACAGGGGGTAGTGGTGAGCAGTTCTTC	CASTPFATGGSGEQFF
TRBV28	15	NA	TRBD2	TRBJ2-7	TGTGCCAGCAGCTCTACTAGCGGGAGTCAGCACGAGCAGTACTTC	CASSSTSGSQHEQYF
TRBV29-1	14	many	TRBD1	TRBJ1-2	TGCAGCGTTGTATCAGGGACAGGGGGGTATGGCTACACCTTC	CSVVSGTGGYGYTF
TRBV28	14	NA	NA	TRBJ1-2	TGTGCCAGCAGTTCCCGGCAGGGCGGGGGTGGCTACACCTTC	CASSSRQGGGGYTF
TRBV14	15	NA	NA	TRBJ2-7	TGTGCCAGCAGCCAAGGAATTTGGCAGGGCTACGAGCAGTACTTC	CASSQGIWQGYEQYF
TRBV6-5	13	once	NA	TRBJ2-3	TGTGCCAGCAAAGGGACCGATGCAGATACGCAGTATTTT	CASKGTDADTQYF
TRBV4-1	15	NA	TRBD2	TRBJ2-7	TGCGCCAGCAGCCAAGGGGGGGGAGGCTCCTACGAGCAGTACTTC	CASSQGGGGSYEQYF
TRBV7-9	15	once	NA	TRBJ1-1	TGTGCCAGCAGCTTAAAGCTCGGTGAAAGTAATGAAGCTTTCTTT	CASSLKLGESNEAFF
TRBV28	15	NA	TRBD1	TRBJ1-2	TGTGCCAGCACCGCCCTCGACAGGGTGGCCTATGGCTACACCTTC	CASTALDRVAYGYTF
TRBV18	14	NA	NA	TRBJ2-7	TGTGCCAGCTCACCACGCAGGGACTCCTACGAGCAGTACTTC	CASSPRRDSYEQYF
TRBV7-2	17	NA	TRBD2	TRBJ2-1	TGTGCCAGCAGCTATTACTATAGCGGGGGCTCCTACAATGAGCAGTTCTTC	CASSYYYSGGSYNEQFF
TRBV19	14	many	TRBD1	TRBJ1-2	TGTGCCAGTAGTACCCAGGGGGTAGGCTATGGCTACACCTTC	CASSTQGVGYGYTF
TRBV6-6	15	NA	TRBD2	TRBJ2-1	TGTGCCAGCAGTTACACTAGCGGGAGAATGAATGAGCAGTTCTTC	CASSYTSGRMNEQFF
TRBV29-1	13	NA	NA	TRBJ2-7	TGCAGCGTTGTCGGGATTAGCTCCTACGAGCAGTACTTC	CSVVGISSYEQYF
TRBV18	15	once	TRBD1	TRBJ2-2	TGTGCCAGCTCACCGCGGACAGGGGACACCGGGGAGCTGTTTTTT	CASSPRTGDTGELFF
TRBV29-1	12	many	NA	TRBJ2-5	TGCAGCGTTAGAGCTAACCAAGAGACCCAGTACTTC	CSVRANQETQYF
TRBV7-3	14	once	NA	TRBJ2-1	TGTGCCAGCAGCCTCCAAGCGGGCTACAATGAGCAGTTCTTC	CASSLQAGYNEQFF
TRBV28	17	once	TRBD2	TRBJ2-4	TGTGCCAGCAGTTTATATCCTAGCGGGAGTGGCAAAAACATTCAGTACTTC	CASSLYPSGSGKNIQYF
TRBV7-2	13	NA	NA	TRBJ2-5	TGTGCCAGCAGCCCGATGGTGCATCAGACCCAGTACTTC	CASSPMVHQTQYF
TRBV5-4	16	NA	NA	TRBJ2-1	TGTGCCAGCCGAACGGGGGGCCCGAGCTCCTACAATGAGCAGTTCTTC	CASRTGGPSSYNEQFF
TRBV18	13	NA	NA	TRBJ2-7	TGTGCCAGCTCACCAAGAGAGACCTACGGGCAGTACTTC	CASSPRETYGQYF
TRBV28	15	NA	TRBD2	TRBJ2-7	TGTGCCAGCAGTTTAGTGTTTCCTAGCGGGTACGAGCAGTACTTC	CASSLVFPSGYEQYF
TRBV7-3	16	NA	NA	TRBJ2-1	TGTGCCAGCAGTTTAGGGCATTCAGGGCTGTACAATGAGCAGTTCTTC	CASSLGHSGLYNEQFF
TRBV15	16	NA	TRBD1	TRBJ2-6	TGTGCCACCAGCAGAGTGACAGGGACTGGGGCCAACGTCCTGACTTTC	CATSRVTGTGANVLTF
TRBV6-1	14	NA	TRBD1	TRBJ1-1	TGTGCCAGCAGACCAGACAGGGGGCTATCTGAAGCTTTCTTT	CASRPDRGLSEAFF
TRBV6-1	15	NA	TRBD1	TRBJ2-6	TGTGCCAGCAGAACAGGGGGCGCTGGGGCCAACGTCCTGACTTTC	CASRTGGAGANVLTF
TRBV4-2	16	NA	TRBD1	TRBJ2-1	TGTGCCAGCAGCCCCACCGACAGGGGGGACTACAATGAGCAGTTCTTC	CASSPTDRGDYNEQFF
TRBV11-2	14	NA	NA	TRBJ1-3	TGTGCCAGCAGCTCCACGGGTGACGGAAACACCATATATTTT	CASSSTGDGNTIYF
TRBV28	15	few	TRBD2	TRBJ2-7	TGTGCCAGCAGTTTGCTGGCTAGCGGGAACTACGAGCAGTACTTC	CASSLLASGNYEQYF
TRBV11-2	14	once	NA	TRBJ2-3	TGTGCCAGCAGCCAGAGCGCGGGGAGAGATACGCAGTATTTT	CASSQSAGRDTQYF
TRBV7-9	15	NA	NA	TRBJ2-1	TGTGCCAGCAGCACCGGTGGATTATCCTACAATGAGCAGTTCTTC	CASSTGGLSYNEQFF
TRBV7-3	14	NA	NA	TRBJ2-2	TGTGCCAGCAGCTTGGTTCAGGACACCGGGGAGCTGTTTTTT	CASSLVQDTGELFF
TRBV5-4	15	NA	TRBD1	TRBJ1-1	TGTGCCAGCAGCTTAGGAGGGCAGGGGGCCACTGAAGCTTTCTTT	CASSLGGQGATEAFF
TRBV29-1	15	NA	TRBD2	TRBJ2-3	TGCAGCGTTGAACTAGCGGATACTAGCACAGATACGCAGTATTTT	CSVELADTSTDTQYF
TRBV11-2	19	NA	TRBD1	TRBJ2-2	TGTGCCAGCAGCTTAGTCAGGGGGCTAAAATCCGCGAACACCGGGGAGCTGTTTTTT	CASSLVRGLKSANTGELFF
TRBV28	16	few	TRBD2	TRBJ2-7	TGTGCCAGCAGCCACACCCAAACTAGCGGGAGGAACGAGCAGTACTTC	CASSHTQTSGRNEQYF
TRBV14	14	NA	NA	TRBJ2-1	TGTGCCAGCAGCCAAGTAGTAGCGGAAAATGAGCAGTTCTTC	CASSQVVAENEQFF
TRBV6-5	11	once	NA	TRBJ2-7	TGTGCCAGCAGTGGGGGGGCTCCGCAGTACTTC	CASSGGAPQYF
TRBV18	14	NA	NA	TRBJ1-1	TGTGCCAGCTCACTGTTCCCAAAGAACACTGAAGCTTTCTTT	CASSLFPKNTEAFF
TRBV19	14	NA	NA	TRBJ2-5	TGTGCCAGTGCGAGCCAGGCCGGTATAGAGACCCAGTACTTC	CASASQAGIETQYF
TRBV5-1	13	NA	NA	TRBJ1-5	TGCGCCAGCACCACGGGACCCAATCAGCCCCAGCATTTT	CASTTGPNQPQHF
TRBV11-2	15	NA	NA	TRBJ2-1	TGTGCCAGCAGCCTAGGGGGGGACTACTACAATGAGCAGTTCTTC	CASSLGGDYYNEQFF
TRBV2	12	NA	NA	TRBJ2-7	TGTGCCAGCAGTGAAGAGGTCCGTATCATTCGTTTC	CASSEEVRIIRF
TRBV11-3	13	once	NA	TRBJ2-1	TGTGCCAGCAGCTCACGCGGGGGCGGTGAGCAGTTCTTC	CASSSRGGGEQFF
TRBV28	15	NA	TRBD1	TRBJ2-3	TGTGCCAGCAGAAGACGGGACAGGGTCTCCGATACGCAGTATTTT	CASRRRDRVSDTQYF
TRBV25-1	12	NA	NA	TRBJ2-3	TGTGCCAGCAGTGAACCCTCAGATACGCAGTATTTT	CASSEPSDTQYF
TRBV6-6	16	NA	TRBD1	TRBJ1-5	TGTGCCAGCAGTTACTCAAGACAGGGGGTAAATCAGCCCCAGCATTTT	CASSYSRQGVNQPQHF
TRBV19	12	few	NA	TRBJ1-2	TGTGCCAGTAGTACTAGGGACTATGGCTACACCTTC	CASSTRDYGYTF